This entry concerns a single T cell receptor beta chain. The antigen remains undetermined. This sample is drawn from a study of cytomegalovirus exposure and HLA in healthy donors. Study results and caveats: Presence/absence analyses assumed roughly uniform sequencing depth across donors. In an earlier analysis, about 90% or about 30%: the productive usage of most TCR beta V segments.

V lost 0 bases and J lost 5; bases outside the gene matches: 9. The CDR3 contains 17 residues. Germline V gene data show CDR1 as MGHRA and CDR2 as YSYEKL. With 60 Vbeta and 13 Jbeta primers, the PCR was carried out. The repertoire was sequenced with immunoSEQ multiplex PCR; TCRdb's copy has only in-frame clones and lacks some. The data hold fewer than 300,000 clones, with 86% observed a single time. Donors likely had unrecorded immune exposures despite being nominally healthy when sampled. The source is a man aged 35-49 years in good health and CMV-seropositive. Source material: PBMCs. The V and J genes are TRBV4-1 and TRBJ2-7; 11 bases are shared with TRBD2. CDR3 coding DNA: TGCGCCAGCAGCCAAGATCTAACTAGCGGGAGCGCCAACGAGCAGTACTTC. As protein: CASSQDLTSGSANEQYF.